This T cell receptor (beta chain) stems from a study of CD8+ T cells in alopecia areata. CDR1 and CDR2 from the germline V gene are SGHAT and FQNNGV. The CDR3 length is 14 residues. V lost 4 bases to trimming and J lost 1 base, with 10 bases between them. Treatment noted: oral pan-JAK inhibitor, 5-10 mg twice daily. In each case, RNA was isolated and then reverse transcribed into cDNA as the sequencing template. Only in-frame clones appear in the TCRdb table, and some are missing; sequencing was by immunoSEQ multiplex PCR. The table has some 220,000 clones, 50% to 70% seen once. The TCR comes from a human donor with alopecia areata. The sequencing here drew on CD4+ T cells sorted from blood, taken at week 4, from a patient treated with tofacitinib. This chain connects TRBV11-2 to TRBJ2-5; D may correspond to TRBD1 or TRBD2 (5 bases each). This chain's CDR3 is CASSSPGPQETQYF. For the CDR3, the DNA is TGTGCCAGCAGCTCACCGGGACCCCAAGAGACCCAGTACTTC.